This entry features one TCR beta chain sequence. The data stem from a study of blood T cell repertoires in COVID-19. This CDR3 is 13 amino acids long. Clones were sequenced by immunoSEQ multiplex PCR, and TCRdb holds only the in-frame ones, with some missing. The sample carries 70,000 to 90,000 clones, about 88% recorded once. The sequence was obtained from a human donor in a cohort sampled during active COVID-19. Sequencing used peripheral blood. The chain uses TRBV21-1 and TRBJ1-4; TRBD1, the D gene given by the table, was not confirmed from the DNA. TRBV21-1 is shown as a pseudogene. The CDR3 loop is CASSMGQDEKLFF. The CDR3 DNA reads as TGTGCCAGCAGCATGGGACAGGATGAAAAACTGTTTTTT.